This passage covers 5 T cell receptor beta chains from one sample sequenced in a study of cytomegalovirus exposure and HLA in healthy donors. 60 Vbeta and 13 Jbeta primers were used in PCR. Sequenced by immunoSEQ multiplex PCR; TCRdb stores in-frame clones only, minus some. Of roughly 90,000 clones listed, approximately 84% are singletons. The sequenced sample consisted of PBMCs. Receptors were obtained from a man aged 18 to 29 in good health and CMV-seronegative.

The chain uses TRBV6-1 and TRBJ2-5; D is possibly TRBD2 (6 bases). The CDR3 is 15 residues long. Between the trimmed V and J ends, which lost 0 bases and 5 bases, there was a span of 13 bases. Per the germline V gene, CDR1 is MNHNS and CDR2 is SASEGT. The CDR3 nucleotides are TGTGCCAGCAGTGAAGCCCCTGTGGGGAGGGAGACCCAGTACTTC. Translated, it gives CASSEAPVGRETQYF.

The chain recombines TRBV30 with TRBJ1-5; perhaps TRBD1 as D (6 bases). The CDR3 extends over 15 amino acids. V lost 3 bases, J lost 3 bases, and 15 bases lay in between. The germline V gene has CDR1 GTSNPN and CDR2 SVGIG (reference sequence). The chain's CDR3 is CAWSSGQSPNQPQHF. CDR3 sequence (DNA): TGTGCCTGGAGCAGCGGACAGTCTCCCAATCAGCCCCAGCATTTT.

This clone was counted once. The sample contains more than one DNA sequence encoding this CDR3. The J gene is TRBJ2-5, the V gene TRBV9; 11 nucleotides match TRBD2. Trimming took 3 bases from V and 5 from J; bases not matched to a gene: 3. This CDR3 is 14 amino acids long. Germline-derived CDR1 and CDR2 are SGDLS and YYNGEE. CDR3 sequence reads: CASSGLAGRETQYF. CDR3 DNA sequence: TGTGCCAGCAGCGGACTAGCGGGACGGGAGACCCAGTACTTC.

The chain recombines TRBV6-6 with TRBJ1-1; TRBD1 matches at 8 bases. Losses at the gene ends were 3 bases for V and 11 bases for J; bases not matched to a gene: 5. Per germline, CDR1 MNHNY and CDR2 SVGAGI (reference sequence). The CDR3 consists of 12 residues. CDR3 in DNA: TGTGCCAGCAGTTATATGGACAGGGTGGCTTTCTTT. Encoded protein: CASSYMDRVAFF.

This clone has only a few counts. The V and J genes are TRBV7-2 and TRBJ1-2; D unclear. The CDR3 contains 16 residues. Germline CDR1 and CDR2: SGHTA and FQGNSA. V was cut by 2 bases and J by 4 bases, with 17 bases left in between. The CDR3 reads CASSLLNLARSYGYTF. CDR3 nucleotides: TGTGCCAGCAGCTTATTAAATCTAGCACGGAGCTATGGCTACACCTTC.